A single T cell receptor (beta chain) is shown here with its context. Its specificity is not known. This sample is drawn from a study of cytomegalovirus exposure and HLA in healthy donors. About the study: Caucasian-associated ancestry cluster membership applied to about four fifths of several hundred genotyped donors. Study-level points and caveats: In a later analysis, donors in an Asian-associated ancestry cluster reportedly had fewer N-insertions in productive TCRs than the cohort mean.

Amplification used 60 Vbeta primers and 13 Jbeta primers. Authors' analysis steps: There were about 80 million unique TCR beta chains by a later count, and approximately 11 million of them were shared. TCRdb keeps only in-frame clones here, not all; method: immunoSEQ multiplex PCR. V and J calls plus clone size are reproduced from that table; the DNA served to infer D and trimming. The sample lists about 100,000 clones; 80% were seen once. Germline V CDR1 and CDR2: SEHNR, FQNEAQ (reference sequence). The CDR3 is 16 amino acids. The germline V and J ends were trimmed by 5 bases and 1 base, with 14 bases remaining between them.

This TCR derives from a man between 25 and 39 years old in good health and CMV-seronegative. The sample comprised PBMCs. The V call is TRBV7-9, the J call TRBJ2-2; a possible D gene is TRBD2 (6 bases). CDR3 amino acids: CASSVLRRENTGELFF. CDR3 in DNA: TGTGCCAGCAGCGTGCTAAGGAGGGAGAACACCGGGGAGCTGTTTTTT.